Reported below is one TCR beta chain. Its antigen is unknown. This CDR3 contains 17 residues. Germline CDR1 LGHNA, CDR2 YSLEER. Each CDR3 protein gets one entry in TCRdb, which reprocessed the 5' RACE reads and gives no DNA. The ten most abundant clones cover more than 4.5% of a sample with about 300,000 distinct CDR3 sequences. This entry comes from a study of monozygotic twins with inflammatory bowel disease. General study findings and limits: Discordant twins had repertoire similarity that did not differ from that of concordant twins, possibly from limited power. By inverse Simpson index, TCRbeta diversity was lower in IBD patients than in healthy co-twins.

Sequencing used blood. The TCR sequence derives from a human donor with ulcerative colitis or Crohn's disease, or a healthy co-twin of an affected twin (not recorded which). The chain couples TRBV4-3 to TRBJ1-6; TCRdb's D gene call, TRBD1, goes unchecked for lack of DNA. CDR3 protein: CASSQDPGKSYNSPLHF.